Presented here are 16 T cell receptor beta chains from one specimen sequenced in a study of CD8 T cells in Susac syndrome. With random hexamers, reverse transcription was performed on roughly 0.5 to 1 ug of RNA. TCRdb reprocessed the immunoSEQ multiplex PCR reads via MiXCR and lists one record per CDR3 protein. The sample consists of roughly 250,000 distinct CDR3 sequences, 96% of them appearing once. The sample taken for sequencing was CD4+ T cells from PBMCs. The source of these receptors is a human donor with Susac syndrome.

The chain is built from TRBV29-1 and TRBJ1-2; D is uncertain. Germline V gene lookup returns CDR1 SQVTM and CDR2 ANQGSEA. This CDR3 is built from 11 residues. The CDR3, as DNA: TGCAGTGCGAAGAGGGCGAGGGGCTACACCTTC. This translates into CSAKRARGYTF.

The chain combines TRBV28 with TRBJ2-7; TRBD1 is a possible D gene (6 bases). The CDR3 is 12 residues long. The germline V gene has CDR1 MDHEN and CDR2 SYDVKM. V shed 5 bases and J shed 3 bases, with 8 bases lying between them. CDR3 bases: TGTGCCAGCAGTCGGACAGTCTACGAGCAGTACTTC. Encoded protein: CASSRTVYEQYF.

This chain joins TRBV6-5 and TRBJ1-2; D is possibly TRBD1 (5 bases). In germline, CDR1 is MNHEY, CDR2 SVGAGI. The CDR3 runs to 13 residues. V was clipped by 8 bases and J by 6 bases, with 16 bases between them. The chain's CDR3 is CASHPGGGDGYTF. The CDR3 DNA follows: TGTGCCAGCCATCCCGGGGGAGGCGATGGCTACACCTTC.

This clonotype was observed once. The chain couples TRBV29-1 to TRBJ2-3; a possible D gene is TRBD1 (5 bases). The germline CDR1 and CDR2 sequences are SQVTM and ANQGSEA. This CDR3 is built from 13 residues. Trimming cost V 6 bases and J 2 bases, with 12 bases left between them. CDR3 sequence (DNA): TGCAGCGTCCAGTGGGGCCCCACAGATACGCAGTATTTT. It yields the protein CSVQWGPTDTQYF.

The chain uses TRBV12-3 or TRBV12-4 and TRBJ1-5, with no clear D. The CDR3 spans 15 residues. V lost 1 base to trimming and J lost 3 bases, with 10 bases between them. As DNA, the CDR3 is TGTGCCAGCAGTTTAGGGCGGATTCCCAATCAGCCCCAGCATTTT. Amino acids: CASSLGRIPNQPQHF.

The rearrangement uses TRBV12-3 or TRBV12-4 and TRBJ2-3, with TRBD1 matching 10 bases. The V gene end was trimmed by 3 bases and the J gene end by 3 bases; junction bases not matched to a gene: 6. The CDR3 length is 16 residues. CDR3 sequence: CASSFPRDRGTDTQYF. The CDR3 nucleotides are TGTGCCAGCAGTTTCCCCCGGGACAGGGGTACAGATACGCAGTATTTT.

The chain has TRBV5-4 and TRBJ2-5; tentative D call: TRBD2 (5 bases). CDR3 size: 15 residues. V was pared by 4 bases and J by 5 bases, with 18 bases between. The germline CDR1 and CDR2 sequences are SGHNT and YYREEE (reference sequence). The CDR3, as DNA: TGTGCCAGCAGCCGATCCGAGGGCGGCTCGGAGACCCAGTACTTC. Translated, it gives CASSRSEGGSETQYF.

This chain uses TRBV29-1 with TRBJ2-7, with D possibly TRBD2 on 5 matching bases. Trimming removed 0 bases from V and 2 bases from J, with 23 bases in between. This CDR3 comprises 18 residues. Germline assignment: CDR1 SQVTM and CDR2 ANQGSEA. The CDR3 coding sequence is TGCAGCGTTGAAGATGAAGGCTTTCCTCCTAGCAGCGCCTACGAGCAGTACTTC. Translating it yields CSVEDEGFPPSSAYEQYF.

The chain is built from TRBV30 and TRBJ2-1, with unresolved D. Germline-derived CDR1 and CDR2 are GTSNPN and SVGIG (reference sequence). CDR3 size: 11 residues. Trimming left V 3 bases short and J 10 bases short, with 10 bases between. CDR3 in amino acids: CAWREMREQFF. The CDR3 DNA reads TGTGCCTGGAGGGAGATGAGGGAGCAGTTCTTC.

The gene calls are TRBV12-5 and TRBJ2-1; D perhaps matches TRBD2 (5 bases). CDR3 length: 15 residues. From germline, CDR1 is LGHNT and CDR2 FRNRAP. The germline V and J ends were trimmed by 7 bases and 7 bases, with 20 bases remaining between them. This CDR3 is CASARSGLQHNEQFF. The CDR3 bases are TGTGCTAGTGCCCGGAGCGGACTCCAGCATAATGAGCAGTTCTTC.

The CDR3 protein is CASLRLAGTDTQYF. The CDR3, as DNA: TGTGCCAGCCTCAGACTAGCGGGCACAGATACGCAGTATTTT. This chain uses TRBV7-2 with TRBJ2-3, with 9 bases lining up with TRBD2. Germline CDR1 SGHTA, CDR2 FQGNSA. This CDR3 has 14 residues. V was pared by 8 bases and J by 1 base, with 4 bases of the junction left unmatched. Looking up the rest from reference TRBV7-2 and TRBJ2-3 gives the full variable domain: GAGVSQSPSNKVTEKGKDVELRCDPISGHTALYWYRQSLGQGLEFLIYFQGNSAPDKSGLPSDRFSAERTGGSVSTLTIQRTQQEDSAVYLCASLRLAGTDTQYFGPGTRLTVL.

The J gene is TRBJ2-3, the V gene TRBV29-1; 7 bases agree with TRBD1. V shed 0 bases, J shed 4 bases, and the junction held 7 bases outside the gene matches. Germline lookup yields CDR1 SQVTM and CDR2 ANQGSEA. The CDR3 covers 15 residues. The CDR3 DNA is TGCAGCGTTGAAGATCGGGACAGAAGGCCAGATACGCAGTATTTT. It is translated as CSVEDRDRRPDTQYF.

The chain recombines TRBV19 with TRBJ2-4, with D perhaps matching TRBD2 (5 bases). The CDR3 is made up of 16 amino acids. Germline CDR1 and CDR2: LNHDA and SQIVND (reference sequence). V lost 6 bases to trimming and J lost 8 bases, with 23 bases between them. The CDR3 loop reads CASRRLPGKVSDIQYF. The CDR3 DNA reads as TGTGCCAGTAGGAGACTCCCGGGAAAGGTGTCAGACATTCAGTACTTC.

This chain uses TRBV6-2 or TRBV6-3 with TRBJ2-4; D remains ambiguous. V shed 8 bases and J shed 2 bases, with 10 bases lying between them. Germline CDR1 is MNHEY and CDR2 is SVGEGT. The CDR3 covers 13 residues. CDR3 DNA sequence: TGTGCCAGCCGTCAACGAACCAAAAACATTCAGTACTTC. It specifies CASRQRTKNIQYF.

The chain has TRBV30 and TRBJ1-1; D is uncertain. The CDR3 length is 15 residues. V shed 0 bases and J shed 3 bases, with 14 bases lying between them. Germline-derived CDR1 and CDR2 are GTSNPN and SVGIG (reference sequence). The chain's CDR3 is CAWSVHHLRDTEAFF. DNA of the CDR3: TGTGCCTGGAGTGTACACCACCTTAGGGACACTGAAGCTTTCTTT.

V and J are TRBV18 and TRBJ1-2; D not certain. Germline V gives CDR1 KGHSH, CDR2 LQKENI. The CDR3 is 14 residues long. Trimming took 5 bases from V and 8 from J, leaving 18 bases between them. The CDR3 is CASSAAVLKGGYTF. The CDR3 DNA sequence: TGTGCCAGCTCAGCTGCGGTCCTGAAGGGCGGCTACACCTTC.